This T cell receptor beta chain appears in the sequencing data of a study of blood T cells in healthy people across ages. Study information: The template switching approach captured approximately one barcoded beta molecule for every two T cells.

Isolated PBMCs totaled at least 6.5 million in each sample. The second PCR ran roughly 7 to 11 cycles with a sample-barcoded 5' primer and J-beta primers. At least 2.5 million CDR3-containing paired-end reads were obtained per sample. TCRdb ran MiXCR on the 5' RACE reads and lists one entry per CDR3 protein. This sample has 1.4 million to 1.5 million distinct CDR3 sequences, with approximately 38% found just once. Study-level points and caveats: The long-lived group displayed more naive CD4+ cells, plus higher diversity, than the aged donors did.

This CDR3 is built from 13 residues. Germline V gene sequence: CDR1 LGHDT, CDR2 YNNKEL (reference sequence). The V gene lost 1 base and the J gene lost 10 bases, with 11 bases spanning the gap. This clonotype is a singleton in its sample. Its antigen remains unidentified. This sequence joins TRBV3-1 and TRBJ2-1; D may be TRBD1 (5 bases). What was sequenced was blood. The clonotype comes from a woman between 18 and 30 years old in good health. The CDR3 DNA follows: TGTGCCAGCAGCCAAGTGCCAGGGTGCGAGCAGTTCTTC. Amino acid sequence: CASSQVPGCEQFF.